The sequence of this TCR beta chain was determined in a study of cytomegalovirus exposure and HLA in healthy donors (TCRdb year 2017). Study-level background: An earlier analysis of around 600 of the donors reported 250 to 300 Gb of sequence data and 120 million or so unique TCR beta sequences from approximately 180 million T cells. Among about 370 genotyped donors of the cohort, an average of approximately 240,000 unique TCR beta nucleotide sequences was sequenced per donor, of which about 19% were non-productive. In a later genetic analysis, genome-wide SNP genotypes for about 65% of the roughly 670 donors were used, and that subset was treated as a discovery cohort. Along with the roughly 700-subject first cohort, a separate validation cohort of over 90 different subjects was used. The study used immunosequencing to profile the T cell repertoires of several hundred subjects and linked those repertoires to cytomegalovirus serostatus. HLA typing covered class I and class II loci at four-digit resolution. Among the roughly 390 genotyped donors, around 81% belonged to the genetic ancestry cluster associated with self-reported Caucasian donors. In the later analysis, no new phenotypic data were used to find candidate immune exposures; instead, reliance was placed on TCR beta sequences and their occurrence across donors. Donor age, sex, ethnicity and CMV serostatus were compiled alongside the repertoire data. An early release covering roughly 640 HLA-typed donors comprised 250 to 350 gigabases of sequencing data and around 80 million unique TCR sequences. Every repertoire in the discovery cohort had been generated on one and the same sequencing platform. An earlier analysis of several hundred of the donors applied high-throughput TCR beta sequencing to assess whether each TCR beta V gene segment acted as functional or pseudogenic. The number of donors typed differed by locus, with about 629-640 for A, B, C, DRB1 and DQB1, around 500 for DQA1, 600 to 610 for DPA1, and over 400 for DPB1. Roughly five DR-DQ haplotypes were treated as single units for association and clustering because of strong linkage in the cohort. A later analysis re-examined previously published TCR beta repertoires from hundreds of donors and added high-resolution HLA genotyping to investigate patterns of TCR occurrence. The study was designed to test whether signatures of past pathogen exposure could be identified by cataloging public T cell receptors. High-throughput TCR immunosequencing, statistical association of individual TCRs with disease status, and machine learning were combined to predict cytomegalovirus infection status.

The CDR3 covers 11 residues, taking in both the cysteine and the phenylalanine. CDR3 DNA only is kept here, 33 bases in frame from base 1. The germline V gene (reference sequence) supplies CDR1 MNHEY and CDR2 SMNVEV. V was cut back by 10 bases and J by 0 bases, leaving a gap of 7 bases between them. Library preparation used the immunoSEQ multiplex PCR assay. A mixture of 60 forward primers for TCR Vbeta segments and 13 reverse primers for TCR Jbeta segments was used in the multiplex PCR. Amplification of the CDR3 region of rearranged TCR beta genes was performed with a multiplex PCR assay on genomic DNA. On the Illumina HiSeq System, the amplified TCR beta libraries were sequenced as 87-base-pair reads. The authors' analysis ran thus. Across the 670 or so repertoires, a later analysis counted 80 million or so unique TCR beta chains, around 11 million of which were shared by at least two donors. Raw reads were error-corrected and collapsed into unique sequences with a nearest-neighbor algorithm that merged closely related sequences to remove PCR and sequencing errors. CDR3 sequences were aligned to IMGT reference sequences to assign V, D and J gene segments. For a sequence to be retained, a match of at least six nucleotides was required to both a V gene segment and a J gene segment. A rearrangement counted as productive if the CDR3 had no stop codons and remained in frame with V and J, and every other rearrangement counted as non-productive. CDR3 was defined according to IMGT convention as the region running from the second conserved V-encoded cysteine to the conserved J-encoded phenylalanine. Sequences without an unambiguous match to a single V gene segment were excluded from the earlier analysis of approximately 560 of the donors. An earlier analysis of fewer than 750 of the donors called V segments functional above 56.7% productive rearrangements and segregating when the between-donor standard deviation exceeded 5%. A statistical classification framework was built to diagnose cytomegalovirus status from the catalog of TCR beta chain sequences. V and J gene assignment, in a later analysis, came from comparing TCR nucleotide sequences with IMGT/GENE-DB human TR gene sequences. Using the TCRdist pipeline, a later analysis assigned CDR3 sequences along with most-parsimonious VDJ recombination scenarios. In a later analysis, each TCR beta chain was defined by its CDR3 amino acid sequence together with its V-gene family, and reads without a unique V-gene family were excluded. In a later analysis, 450 to 600 highly shared, low-generation-probability nucleotide sequences were removed to address suspected cross-contamination and a sequencing artifact. For each public chain, a later analysis derived a clonal expansion index from normalized ranks of inferred template counts within each repertoire. In a later analysis, generation probabilities were computed with a VDJ recombination model fitted to out-of-frame rearrangements, and the resulting probabilities were checked against IGoR. In a later analysis, hypergeometric tests were used to score TCR-TCR, TCR-HLA and TCR-CMV co-occurrence, with a repertoire-size bias correction applied to TCR pairs. False discovery rates were estimated in a later analysis by permuting HLA or CMV assignments 20 times. In a later analysis, co-occurring TCRs were grouped using DBSCAN, and TCRdist sequence similarity was added for clustering within HLA-allele-positive subsets. Co-occurrence clustering excluded repertoires with fewer than 30,000 or more than 120,000 public chains, plus five with anomalous nucleotide sharing. TCRdb mirrors the immuneACCESS table, restricted to in-frame sequences. Some clones are absent from its copies; in checked studies, under half trace to an unresolved V gene, and the reason for the others is unknown. Clonal size and the V and J genes are those of that table, whereas D and trimming came from the DNA. This sample lists about 95,000 clones; 65% to 80% were detected once. The ten largest clonotypes hold roughly 16% of the sample.

The cohort consisted of hundreds of healthy bone marrow donors. At the time of sampling, every cohort member was nominally healthy, though immune exposures that went unrecorded were likely present. The donor tested CMV seropositive and was one of the 289 seropositive cohort members. Each donor provided a peripheral blood sample, and peripheral blood mononuclear cells were used for TCR beta sequencing. Genomic DNA was extracted from the blood cell samples with the Qiagen DNeasy Blood Extraction Kit. This clone was seen a single time. What this receptor recognizes is not known. Base qualities are not at hand, and no much larger clone is one base apart. Here is what the overall study found, with its caveats: Across donors, most TCR sequences were observed very rarely, whereas some public TCRs were present in many individuals. The earlier analysis of some 560 of the donors excluded roughly 17 rarely observed V segments, including chromosome 9 orphons, because counts were too low. A cluster of highly shared sequence variants was judged likely to be a technical artifact of the sequencing pipeline. In a later analysis, the rate of TCR association differed among HLA loci, with DRB1 alleles having the most associated TCRs and HLA-C alleles having the fewest. Assigning TCR associations to individual alleles was difficult when HLA alleles, especially DR and DQ, strongly co-occurred. Because HLA typing was missing for some donors at each locus, association tests included only the typed subset. Roughly uniform sequencing depth across donors was assumed in presence/absence analyses, although this assumption may not hold. CMV serostatus was the only immune exposure information available for the cohort. Cytomegalovirus status was reported to be diagnosed by the classifier with high specificity and sensitivity in both the original and validation cohorts. Some IMGT-functional V segments, including TRBV6-2 and TRBV6-3, could not be told apart with the 87-base-pair reads, so those segments were excluded. In vitro tests confirmed that a few of the cytomegalovirus-associated TCR beta chains recognize cytomegalovirus antigens. In a later analysis, HLA-associated TCR beta chains were found to be more clonally expanded and to have lower generation probabilities than equally common non-associated chains. Compared with the approximately 670-donor mean, donors in an Asian-associated ancestry cluster had fewer N-insertions in productive TCRs, according to a later genetic analysis. In a later analysis, most CMV-associated TCR beta chains were found to appear HLA-restricted, with HLA associations seemingly driven largely by CMV exposure. Several of the top co-occurrence clusters appeared to be linked to parvovirus B19, influenza, CMV and Epstein-Barr virus, according to a later analysis. In an earlier analysis of 587 of the donors, most TCR beta V segments appeared in productive rearrangements about 87% or about 30% of the time, broadly matching IMGT annotations. It was suggested by the authors that the approach could potentially be generalized to other disease states and immunological phenotypes. A later analysis associated about 17,000 TCR beta sequences with specific HLA alleles at a false discovery rate of 0.05. V-gene and J-gene trimming of TCR beta chains was associated with a missense DCLRE1C variant in a later genetic analysis, and the association was replicated in an independent cohort. In this cohort, only TCR beta chains were sequenced, and detectable features were limited by the absence of alpha or paired-chain data. Correlated functional status among segregating V segments might reflect linkage disequilibrium, but an unknown experimental factor could not be ruled out. The study listed 150 to 200 TCR beta chains as associated with cytomegalovirus. A further reported finding was that TCR beta sequences accurately predicted the HLA-A and HLA-B alleles for most subjects in the first cohort.

Sequenced input: PBMCs. The origin of this receptor is a woman between 50 and 59 years old in good health and CMV-seropositive. The receptor chain draws on TRBV27 and TRBJ2-7, with TRBD2 as a weak D call on 5 bases. The sequenced DNA: TGTGCCACCGGACTCTCCTACGAGCAGTACTTC. Its translation reads: CATGLSYEQYF.